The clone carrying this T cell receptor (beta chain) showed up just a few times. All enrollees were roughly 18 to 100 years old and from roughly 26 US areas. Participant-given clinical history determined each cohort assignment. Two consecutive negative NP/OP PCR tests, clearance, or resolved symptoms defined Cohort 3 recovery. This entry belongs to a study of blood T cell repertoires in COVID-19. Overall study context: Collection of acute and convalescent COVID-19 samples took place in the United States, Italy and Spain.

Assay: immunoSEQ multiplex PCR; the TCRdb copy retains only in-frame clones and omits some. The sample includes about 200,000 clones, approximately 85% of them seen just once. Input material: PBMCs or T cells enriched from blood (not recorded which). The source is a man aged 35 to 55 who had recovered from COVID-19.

The CDR3 protein is CASSPLPAGNTIYF. The CDR3 region has the DNA TGCGCCAGCAGCCCCCTCCCCGCTGGAAACACCATATATTTT. The chain is built from TRBV5-1 and TRBJ1-3; no firm D call. There are 14 residues in the CDR3. Germline V gene lookup returns CDR1 SGHRS and CDR2 YFSETQ. Deletions cut 4 bases from V and 2 bases from J, with 10 bases between.